This T cell receptor beta chain is drawn from a study of CXCR3-negative and CXCR3-positive naive CD8 T cells. About this clonotype: The target antigen is unknown.

The authors made the TRB cDNA libraries by 5' RACE using UMI labels. TCRdb reanalyzed the 5' RACE reads and collapses them to one entry per CDR3 protein, without DNA. Listed are 110,000 or so distinct CDR3 sequences; about 0.34% falls within the top ten. Study-level results: Within a donor, both naive subsets shared TRBV-TRBJ usage, unlike memory cells. The study found more hydrophobic TRB CDR3s in CXCR3-positive naive cells than in CXCR3-negative naive cells.

The CDR3 length is 15 residues. Germline V gene sequence: CDR1 LGHNA, CDR2 YNFKEQ. This sequence originates from a human donor in good health. Some clones in this sample may be carry-over from other donors' samples. Material: naive CXCR3+ CD8+ T cells from blood. Described subset: CD45RO-CCR7+CD27+CD95- naive CD8+ T cells expressing CXCR3 (TNR3+). The V and J genes are TRBV4-2 and TRBJ2-1. The CDR3 reads CASSPEFSSYNEQFF.